This T cell receptor (beta chain) comes out of a study of blood T cell repertoires in COVID-19. About the research overall: Samples representing acute and convalescent COVID-19 were sourced from the United States, Italy and Spain. In each case, the material was cDNA or gDNA derived from T cells, B-cell-depleted T cells, or PBMCs.

This CDR3 comprises 13 residues. Germline V gene data show CDR1 as KGHSH and CDR2 as LQKENI. Trimming shortened V by 3 bases and J by 3 bases, and 7 bases separated the two germline ends. As originally analysed: The authors estimated nucleated cell counts from reference gene primer amplification. Profiling relied on immunoSEQ multiplex PCR, and the TCRdb table lists in-frame clones only, not all of them. V, J and clone size are taken as reported in that table, and D and trimming were inferred from the DNA itself. The profile shows about 280,000 clones, around 90% of them singletons. What was sequenced was peripheral blood. The chain employs TRBV18 and TRBJ2-3; maybe TRBD2 (5 bases). This clonotype originated in a woman aged 40 to 50 who had recovered from COVID-19. The CDR3 sequence is CASSPPGTDTQYF. The DNA for the CDR3 is TGTGCCAGCTCACCCCCGGGGACAGATACGCAGTATTTT.